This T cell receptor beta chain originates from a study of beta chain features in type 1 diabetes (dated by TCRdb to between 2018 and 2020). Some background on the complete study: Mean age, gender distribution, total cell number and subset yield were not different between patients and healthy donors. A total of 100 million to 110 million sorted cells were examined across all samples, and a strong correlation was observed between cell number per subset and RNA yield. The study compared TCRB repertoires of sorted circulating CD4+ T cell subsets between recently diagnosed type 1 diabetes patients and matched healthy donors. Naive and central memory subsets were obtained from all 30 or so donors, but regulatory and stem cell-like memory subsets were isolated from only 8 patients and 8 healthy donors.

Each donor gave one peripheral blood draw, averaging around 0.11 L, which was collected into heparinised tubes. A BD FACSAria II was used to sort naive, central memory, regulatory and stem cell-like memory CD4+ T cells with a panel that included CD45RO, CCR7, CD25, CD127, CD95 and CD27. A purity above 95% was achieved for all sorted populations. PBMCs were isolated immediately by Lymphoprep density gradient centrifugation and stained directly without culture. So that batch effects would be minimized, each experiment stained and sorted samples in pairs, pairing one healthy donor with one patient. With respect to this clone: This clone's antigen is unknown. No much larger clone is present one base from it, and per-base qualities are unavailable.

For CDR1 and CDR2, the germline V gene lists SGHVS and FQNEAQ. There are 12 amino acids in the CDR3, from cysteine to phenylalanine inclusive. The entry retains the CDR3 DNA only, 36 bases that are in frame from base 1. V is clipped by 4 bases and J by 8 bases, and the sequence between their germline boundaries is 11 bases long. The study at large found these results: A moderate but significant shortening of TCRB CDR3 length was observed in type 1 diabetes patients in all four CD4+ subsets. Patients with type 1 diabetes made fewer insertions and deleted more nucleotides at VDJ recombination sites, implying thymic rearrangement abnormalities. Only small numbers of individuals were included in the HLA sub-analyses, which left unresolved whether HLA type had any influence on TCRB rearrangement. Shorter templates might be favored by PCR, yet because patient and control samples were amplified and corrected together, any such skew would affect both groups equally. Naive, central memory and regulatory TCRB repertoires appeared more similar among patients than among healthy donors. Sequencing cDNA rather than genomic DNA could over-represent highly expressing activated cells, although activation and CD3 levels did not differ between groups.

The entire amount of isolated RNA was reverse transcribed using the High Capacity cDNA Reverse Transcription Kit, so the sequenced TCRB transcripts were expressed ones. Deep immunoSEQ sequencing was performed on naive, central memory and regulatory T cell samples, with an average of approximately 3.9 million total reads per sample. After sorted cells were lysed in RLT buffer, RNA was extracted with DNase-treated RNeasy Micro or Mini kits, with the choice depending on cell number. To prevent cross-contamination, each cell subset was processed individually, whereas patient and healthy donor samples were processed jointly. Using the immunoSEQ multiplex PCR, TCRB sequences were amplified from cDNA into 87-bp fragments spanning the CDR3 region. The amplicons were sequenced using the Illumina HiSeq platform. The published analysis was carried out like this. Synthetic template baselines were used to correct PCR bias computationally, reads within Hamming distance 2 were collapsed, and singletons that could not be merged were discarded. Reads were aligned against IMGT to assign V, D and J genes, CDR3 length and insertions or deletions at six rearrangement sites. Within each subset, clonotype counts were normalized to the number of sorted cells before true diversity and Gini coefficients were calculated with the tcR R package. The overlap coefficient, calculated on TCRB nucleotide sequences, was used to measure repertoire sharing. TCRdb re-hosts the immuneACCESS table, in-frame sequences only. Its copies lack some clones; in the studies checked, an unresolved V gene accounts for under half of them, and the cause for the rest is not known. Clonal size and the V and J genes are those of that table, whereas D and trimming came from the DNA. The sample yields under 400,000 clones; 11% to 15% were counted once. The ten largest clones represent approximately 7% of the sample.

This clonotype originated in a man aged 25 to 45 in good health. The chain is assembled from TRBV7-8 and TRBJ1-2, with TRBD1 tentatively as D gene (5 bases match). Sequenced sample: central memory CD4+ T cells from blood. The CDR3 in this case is CASSSNDRGYTF. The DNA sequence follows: TGTGCCAGCAGCTCGAATGACAGAGGCTACACCTTC.